This TCR beta chain was obtained from a study of long-term antiretroviral therapy in people with HIV. There are 17 residues in the CDR3. V lost 7 bases to trimming and J lost 2 bases, with 20 bases between them. CDR1 MGHDK and CDR2 SYGVNS come from the germline V gene. Without exception, participants with HIV were treated in the United States. Survey-level immunoSEQ v3.0 assays were run. TCRdb's table, derived via immunoSEQ multiplex PCR, lists solely in-frame clones and lacks some. The table includes about 16,000 clones, about four fifths detected once. The sequence was obtained from a woman in her fifties or sixties with HIV. The sample consisted of unsorted PBMCs, taken 2.5 years before starting antiretroviral therapy. The chain combines TRBV25-1 with TRBJ2-2, with a possible D match to TRBD1 (6 bases). This CDR3 reads CASTKNSGTLNTGELFF. The CDR3 DNA reads as TGTGCCAGCACTAAAAACTCCGGGACACTAAACACCGGGGAGCTGTTTTTT.